Sequencing of this T cell receptor (beta chain) was carried out in a study of blood T cell repertoires in COVID-19 (TCRdb year 2020). Notes on the research overall: Samples from collaborators originated in the United States, Italy and Spain and spanned both the acute and convalescent phases of COVID-19. The sample metadata nearly always contained a de-identified subject ID, COVID-19 status, age in years and sex. The repertoires were released in a freely available public database intended as a resource for research on the immune response to SARS-CoV-2. Where available, HLA class I and class II types were taken from metadata supplied by the sample provider and were not determined by assay-based typing. The dataset comprised deeply sampled blood TCRbeta repertoires from subjects exposed to, actively infected with, or recovered from COVID-19. The samples were drawn from the first 160 participants of the ongoing ImmuneRACE study and from 1,254 subjects provided by 6 global collaborators. The material from the prospective study consisted of cDNA or gDNA derived from T cells, B-cell-depleted T cells, or PBMCs.

V is shortened by 3 bases, J by 4 bases, and the region joining them spans 6 bases. There are 12 amino acids in the CDR3, from cysteine to phenylalanine inclusive. Only CDR3 DNA remains: 36 bases, in frame from the first base. CDR1 SGHTA and CDR2 FQGNSA are derived from the germline V gene. Findings and caveats that apply to the study as a whole: Clinical and demographic metadata were provided uncurated, with the amount varying by source and participant.

In the prospective study, participants were 18 to 89 years old, resided in 24 geographic areas of the United States, and were enrolled through a virtual design. In the prospective study, cohorts were assigned on the basis of participant-reported clinical history obtained from a screening survey and a study questionnaire. Recovered participants in ImmuneRACE Cohort 3 were defined as having two consecutive negative NP/OP PCR tests, clearance from a healthcare professional, or resolution of symptoms. Mobile phlebotomists in the prospective study collected whole blood, serum and a nasopharyngeal or oropharyngeal swab from every participant. Additional blood draws and questionnaires over an approximately two-month period could optionally be provided by prospective study participants. Blood samples from the prospective study were shipped frozen or at room temperature prior to DNA extraction. Details on this clone: This clone's antigen is unknown. Within one base of it there is no much larger clone, and no base qualities were kept.

TCRbeta CDR3 regions were amplified from genomic DNA using the immunoSEQ Assay, a bias-controlled multiplex PCR. The authors' pipeline ran thus. The number of nucleated cells in each sample was estimated by amplification of reference gene primers within the assay. To quantify the absolute abundance of each unique TCRbeta CDR3 rearrangement, sequence reads were collapsed and filtered. Productive Simpson clonality was computed per sample as the square root of Simpson's diversity index over productive rearrangements. This immuneACCESS table, as held by TCRdb, lists in-frame sequences with V and J called but not all clones. Of the missing ones, under half trace to an unresolved V gene in checked studies; the others have no known cause. The DNA gave D and trimming, while V, J and clone size come from that table. This sample is represented by roughly 360,000 clones; under 85% of them were singletons. The ten top clones hold about 4.9% of the sample.

The receptor was derived from a woman aged 45-65 years who had recovered from COVID-19. The chain was built from TRBV7-2 and TRBJ1-2; a tentative D call is TRBD1 (5 bases match). Material: PBMCs or T cells enriched from blood (not recorded which). The CDR3 corresponds to CASSLGGYGYTF. The DNA sequence reads TGTGCCAGCAGCTTGGGGGGCTATGGCTACACCTTC.